Sequencing of this T cell receptor (beta chain) was carried out in a study of somatic mutations in cytotoxic T cells in rheumatoid arthritis. Turning to the study itself: There were some V beta antibody-stained T-cell populations flow-sorted at nearly 100% purity, and these included V beta1+ cells sequenced for TCRB. Overall study results and limits: The slight TRBV07 underrepresentation in rheumatoid arthritis patients was not adjusted for multiple comparisons. No age-related increase in CD8+ clonality was seen in healthy controls, but one was seen in rheumatoid arthritis patients.

In the original processing: Published virus-specific TCRB sequences matched only a few of the patient CD8+ clones exceeding 1%. Method: immunoSEQ multiplex PCR; TCRdb's copy keeps in-frame clones and lacks some. Clone size and the V and J calls come from that table; the DNA yielded D and trimming. Seen here are roughly 16,000 clones, 70% to 85% observed once, and the top ten hold roughly 12%. V was clipped by 3 bases and J by 0 bases, with 9 bases between them. Germline values: CDR1 WSHSY, CDR2 SAAADI. The length of the CDR3 is 14 residues. Comment on this clone: Its antigen is still unknown.

Sequenced material: CD8+ T cells sorted from blood. The receptor was isolated from an adult with rheumatoid arthritis. The chain links TRBV10-2 to TRBJ2-7; D is ambiguous. The CDR3 DNA reads TGCGCCAGCAGTGAAGGGAAAAGCTCCTACGAGCAGTACGTC. It specifies CASSEGKSSYEQYV.